These 29 T cell receptor beta chains were sequenced from one sample in a study of cytotoxic CD8 clonotypes in ibrutinib-treated CLL. Using immunoSEQ multiplex PCR, the repertoire was profiled, and TCRdb retains in-frame clones only, with some absent. Of over 95,000 clones listed, 58% are singletons. This specimen was PBMCs, taken after 24 months of ibrutinib treatment. The origin of the receptors is a human donor with chronic lymphocytic leukemia.

The V call is TRBV29-1, the J call TRBJ1-1; perhaps TRBD1 as D (6 bases). Trimming took off 7 bases at V and 1 base at J, with 13 bases between the two ends. The germline CDR1 and CDR2 sequences are SQVTM and ANQGSEA. This CDR3 is 13 amino acids long. CDR3 nucleotide sequence: TGCAGCGCCCAAGAACAGGGGAACACTGAAGCTTTCTTT. It is translated as CSAQEQGNTEAFF.

This rearrangement joins TRBV6-6 to TRBJ2-7, with 8 nucleotides matching TRBD1. V was pared by 9 bases and J by 5 bases, with 18 bases of the junction left unmatched. Germline V gives CDR1 MNHNY, CDR2 SVGAGI (reference sequence). CDR3 length equals 16 residues. CDR3 sequence (DNA): TGTGCCAGTAACAACCCCCCGGGGGACAGGCCTAACGAGCAGTACTTC. This translates into CASNNPPGDRPNEQYF.

This sequence joins TRBV28 and TRBJ1-2; D perhaps matches TRBD1 (6 bases). The germline V gene has CDR1 MDHEN and CDR2 SYDVKM. The CDR3 contains 12 residues. The V and J ends lost 6 bases and 5 bases respectively, with 10 bases between them. Written as DNA, the CDR3 is TGTGCCAGCAGCGGGGGCCTATATGGCTACACCTTC. It yields the protein CASSGGLYGYTF.

This clone was seen a few times. The V gene is TRBV11-3, the J gene TRBJ2-1; no clear D. CDR1 is SGHNT, CDR2 YENEEA, per germline. This CDR3 has 13 residues. V was shortened by 3 bases and J by 5 bases, with 8 bases between the two germline ends. The CDR3 DNA is TGTGCCAGCAGCTTTTCCAGTAACAATGAGCAGTTCTTC. Its translation: CASSFSSNNEQFF.

A few counts support this clone. The chain couples TRBV18 to TRBJ1-4; D gene ambiguous. This CDR3 is built from 15 residues. Germline lookup yields CDR1 KGHSH and CDR2 LQKENI. With 0 bases removed from V and 8 bases from J, the gap between germline ends came to 13 bases. The CDR3 nucleotides read TGTGCCAGCTCACCACCGGTCGGGCCTGAGGAAAAACTGTTTTTT. Translating gives CASSPPVGPEEKLFF.

The V gene is TRBV7-2, the J gene TRBJ1-1; 9 nucleotides align to TRBD1. Germline assignment: CDR1 SGHTA and CDR2 FQGNSA. V trimming: 5 bases; J trimming: 6 bases; junction bases outside the gene matches: 4. CDR3 size: 13 residues. The CDR3 coding sequence is TGTGCCAGCAGCCAACAGGGGGCAGCTGAAGCTTTCTTT. Protein: CASSQQGAAEAFF.

The chain recombines TRBV15 with TRBJ1-2, with a possible D match to TRBD1 (6 bases). V dropped 9 bases and J dropped 0 bases, with 11 bases sitting between them. Germline V gene lookup returns CDR1 LNHNV and CDR2 YYDKDF (reference sequence). There are 13 residues in the CDR3. CDR3 nucleotides: TGTGCCACTCCAGGGGAAGCTAACTATGGCTACACCTTC. Translating gives CATPGEANYGYTF.

V gene TRBV5-1 combines with J gene TRBJ2-1; D may be TRBD2 (7 bases). Germline assignment: CDR1 SGHRS and CDR2 YFSETQ. The germline V and J ends were trimmed by 0 bases and 6 bases, with 16 bases remaining between them. The CDR3 loop spans 16 amino acids. CDR3 in DNA: TGCGCCAGCAGCTTGGGAACTAGCGACAGGAGCAATGAGCAGTTCTTC. It codes for CASSLGTSDRSNEQFF.

This clone was observed a few times. The chain links TRBV10-3 to TRBJ1-5, with D uncertain. Germline-derived CDR1 and CDR2 are ENHRY and SYGVKD. With 0 bases removed from V and 4 bases from J, the gap between germline ends came to 7 bases. The length of the CDR3 is 14 residues. CDR3 sequence: CAISESGGNQPQHF. CDR3 in DNA: TGTGCCATCAGTGAGTCTGGTGGGAATCAGCCCCAGCATTTT.

The chain combines TRBV6-4 with TRBJ1-2, with 9 positions matching TRBD1. This CDR3 has 15 amino acids. Germline V gene data show CDR1 as MRHNA and CDR2 as SNTAGT. Germline trimming cut 8 bases from V and 3 bases from J; bases unmatched to any gene: 10. CDR3 nucleotides: TGTGCCAGCCGACGGGACAGGGCCGATGACTATGGCTACACCTTC. Its protein product is CASRRDRADDYGYTF.

This clone has just one count. CDR3 residues: CASGQGRETQYF. In nucleotides, the CDR3 is TGCGCCAGCGGGCAGGGGAGAGAGACCCAGTACTTC. V and J are TRBV5-1 and TRBJ2-5; tentatively, D is TRBD1 (6 bases). With 7 bases removed from V and 4 bases from J, the gap between germline ends came to 11 bases. CDR1 is SGHRS, CDR2 YFSETQ, per germline. The CDR3 sequence is 12 residues long.

Notes on this clone: One end of the junction does not line up with germline, which may come from a read error. The genes are TRBV5-1 and TRBJ2-3; D is perhaps TRBD2 (6 bases). Germline-derived CDR1 and CDR2 are SGHRS and YFSETQ. The CDR3 spans 16 residues. Here the CDR3 DNA reads TGCGCCAGCAGGTTGGGAGGCGGGCTGAGCACAGATACGCAGTATTTT. It translates to CASRLGGGLSTDTQYF.

The rearrangement links TRBV6-1 to TRBJ1-2; 7 positions match TRBD1. This CDR3 spans 12 amino acids. V gave up 10 bases and J gave up 7 bases; unmatched junction bases: 9. Looked up from germline, CDR1 is MNHNS and CDR2 is SASEGT. This chain's CDR3 is CATLDRAAGYTF. The CDR3 nucleotides read TGTGCCACCCTAGACAGGGCTGCTGGCTACACCTTC.

V and J are TRBV29-1 and TRBJ1-1; 8 bases fit TRBD1. The V gene end was trimmed by 8 bases and the J gene end by 7 bases; junction bases not matched to a gene: 15. CDR3 length: 14 residues. Per the germline V gene, CDR1 is SQVTM and CDR2 is ANQGSEA. The chain's CDR3 is CSPTGTGDSGEAFF. DNA of the CDR3: TGCAGCCCCACCGGGACAGGAGACAGTGGTGAAGCTTTCTTT.

This chain links TRBV5-6 with TRBJ1-5; D is uncertain. The CDR3 length is 15 residues. The V and J ends lost 3 bases and 0 bases respectively, with 10 bases between them. Germline V gives CDR1 SGHDT, CDR2 YYEEEE. CDR3 sequence: CASSSYKTSNQPQHF. Written as DNA, the CDR3 is TGTGCCAGCAGCTCCTACAAAACTAGCAATCAGCCCCAGCATTTT.

This clone turned up a few times. The J gene is TRBJ2-3, the V gene TRBV7-8; D may be TRBD2 (5 bases). Trimming stripped 5 bases from V and 4 bases from J, with 10 bases between. The CDR3 is 13 amino acids. CDR1 is SGHVS, CDR2 FQNEAQ, per germline. The CDR3 region is CASSLPGADTQYF. DNA for the CDR3: TGTGCCAGCAGCCTACCCGGGGCAGATACGCAGTATTTT.

The V call is TRBV4-1, the J call TRBJ1-5, with D possibly being TRBD1 (5 bases). The CDR3 consists of 17 residues. Trimming stripped 4 bases from V and 7 bases from J, with 23 bases between. The V gene's germline CDR1 is MGHRA and CDR2 YSYEKL. DNA for the CDR3: TGCGCCAGCAGCCCAGACGCTCTTCGGGACCCCCCCCAGCCCCAGCATTTT. Amino acid sequence: CASSPDALRDPPQPQHF.

The V gene is TRBV6-5, the J gene TRBJ2-3; unclear D gene. The CDR3 spans 15 residues. Trimming removed 0 bases at V and 0 bases at J, with 7 bases between. The germline V gene has CDR1 MNHEY and CDR2 SVGAGI. For the CDR3, the DNA is TGTGCCAGCAGTTACTCCCCACTGAGCACAGATACGCAGTATTTT. The encoded protein is CASSYSPLSTDTQYF.

V usage is TRBV10-3 and J usage is TRBJ2-7; D unclear. V was clipped by 8 bases and J by 0 bases, with 11 bases between them. The germline V gene has CDR1 ENHRY and CDR2 SYGVKD. The CDR3 length is 13 residues. The CDR3 DNA sequence: TGTGCCATCCAAACAGACCTCTCCTACGAGCAGTACTTC. Translated, it gives CAIQTDLSYEQYF.

This clone turned up a few times. The chain employs TRBV30 and TRBJ2-7; D uncertain. This CDR3 has 12 amino acids. Germline lookup yields CDR1 GTSNPN and CDR2 SVGIG (reference sequence). Trimming took 4 bases from V and 0 from J, leaving 7 bases between them. This CDR3 is CAWMCSSYEQYF. CDR3 in DNA: TGTGCCTGGATGTGTAGCTCCTACGAGCAGTACTTC. The full variable domain, with the rest looked up from reference TRBV30 and TRBJ2-7, is SQTIHQWPATLVQPVGSPLSLECTVEGTSNPNLYWYRQAAGRGLQLLFYSVGIGQISSEVPQNLSASRPQDRQFILSSKKLLLSDSGFYLCAWMCSSYEQYFGPGTRLTVT.

The rearrangement links TRBV6-1 to TRBJ2-5; 8 bases agree with TRBD2. Looked up from germline, CDR1 is MNHNS and CDR2 is SASEGT. This CDR3 comprises 15 residues. Germline trimming cut 11 bases from V and 0 bases from J; bases unmatched to any gene: 11. CDR3 amino acids: CAARRPGGYQETQYF. CDR3 nucleotides: TGTGCCGCAAGGCGGCCGGGGGGGTACCAAGAGACCCAGTACTTC.

The rearrangement joins TRBV1 to TRBJ2-7; TRBD2, as called in the table, went unchecked against the DNA. TRBV1 is noted as a pseudogene. The CDR3 loop spans 21 amino acids. CDR3 DNA sequence: TGCACCAGCAGCCAAGATAGCGGGGACAGACTAATCATCGGCCACTCCTACGAGCAGTACTTC. It specifies CTSSQDSGDRLIIGHSYEQYF.

This sequence joins TRBV2 and TRBJ1-5; TRBD1 matches 11 bases. This CDR3 contains 15 residues. V lost 4 bases, J lost 9 bases, and 8 bases stayed unmatched. Germline V gene data show CDR1 as SNHLY and CDR2 as FYNNEI. DNA of the CDR3: TGTGCCAGCAGTGGGGGACAGGGGGGATCTGGGCCCCAGCATTTT. It encodes CASSGGQGGSGPQHF. The whole variable domain, filled in from reference TRBV2 and TRBJ1-5, reads EPEVTQTPSHQVTQMGQEVILRCVPISNHLYFYWYRQILGQKVEFLVSFYNNEISEKSEIFDDQFSVERPDGSNFTLKIRSTKLEDSAMYFCASSGGQGGSGPQHFGDGTRLSIL.

The chain employs TRBV6-1 and TRBJ2-1, with 7 bases fitting TRBD2. CDR1 MNHNS and CDR2 SASEGT come from the germline V gene. The length of the CDR3 is 14 residues. V dropped 4 bases and J dropped 10; count of bases not matched to a gene: 10. CDR3 protein: CASSANHGRDEQFF. The CDR3 nucleotides are TGTGCCAGCAGTGCCAACCATGGGAGGGACGAGCAGTTCTTC.

This clone was counted many times. V and J are TRBV20-1 and TRBJ1-4; D not certain. V lost 5 bases, J lost 6 bases, and 7 bases lay in between. The V gene's germline CDR1 is DFQATT and CDR2 SNEGSKA (reference sequence). This CDR3 has 11 amino acids. The CDR3 DNA is TGCAGTGCTTGGAGGGATGAAAAACTGTTTTTT. This gives the protein CSAWRDEKLFF.

The rearrangement uses TRBV5-1 and TRBJ2-5, with D perhaps TRBD2 (5 bases). Germline lookup yields CDR1 SGHRS and CDR2 YFSETQ. CDR3 size: 17 residues. The germline V and J ends were trimmed by 2 bases and 2 bases, with 19 bases remaining between them. In DNA form, the CDR3 reads TGCGCCAGCAGCTTTAGAGGGCACCGCAAAAATCAAGAGACCCAGTACTTC. It translates to CASSFRGHRKNQETQYF.

This chain uses TRBV4-1 with TRBJ1-2; 10 bases line up with TRBD1. Germline loops: CDR1 MGHRA, CDR2 YSYEKL. This CDR3 has 18 amino acids. J gave up 4 bases and V 1 base, and 12 bases lay outside the gene matches. This CDR3 reads CASSQAGTGEPASYGYTF. The CDR3, as DNA: TGCGCCAGCAGCCAAGCGGGGACAGGGGAACCCGCCTCCTATGGCTACACCTTC.

A remark on this clone: One end of the junction varies from germline; a read error may be responsible. This CDR3 is CASTQGTGELFF. CDR3 bases: TGTGCTAGTACGCAGGGGACGGGGGAGCTGTTTTTT. V and J are TRBV19 and TRBJ2-2; TRBD1 is a possible D gene (6 bases). This CDR3 region has 12 residues. Germline values: CDR1 LNHDA, CDR2 SQIVND (reference sequence).

This clone occurred a few times. The V and J genes are TRBV30 and TRBJ2-7; tentative D call: TRBD2 (7 bases). V was shortened by 2 bases and J by 0 bases, with 11 bases between the two germline ends. This CDR3 is built from 14 residues. CDR1 is GTSNPN, CDR2 SVGIG, per germline (reference sequence). The CDR3 spells CAWSRGGTSYEQYF. CDR3 coding DNA: TGTGCCTGGAGTAGGGGGGGTACCTCCTACGAGCAGTACTTC.